Described below is a single T cell receptor (beta chain) sequence and its context. These data are taken from a study of blood T cell repertoires in COVID-19. Clones were sequenced by immunoSEQ multiplex PCR, and TCRdb holds only the in-frame ones, with some missing. Seen here are 360,000 or so clones, about 92% observed once, and the top ten hold over 3.5%. Seattle-derived patients entered the study during active infection and were followed longitudinally. The CDR3 runs to 19 residues. CDR1 and CDR2 from the germline V gene are SGDLS and YYNGEE. V lost 3 bases, J lost 1 base, and 11 bases stayed unmatched.

The sample consisted of peripheral blood. The chain links TRBV9 to TRBJ2-2, with 11 bases that match TRBD2. The TCR comes from a woman in her sixties or seventies with COVID-19, enrolled during active disease. The CDR3 region is CASSATIRTSGGNTGELFF. The CDR3 nucleotides read TGTGCCAGCAGCGCGACCATACGTACTAGCGGGGGGAACACCGGGGAGCTGTTTTTT.